This T cell receptor beta chain originates from a study of shared clonotypes between healthy human individuals. Overall study: Per-donor plates numbered three CD4 naive, three CD4 memory, two CD8 naive and one CD8 memory.

A note on this clone: No antigen is known for it.

The study's findings and limits: Investigators collected only blood, and repertoires in tissues likely differ.

The assay was immunoSEQ multiplex PCR, and TCRdb's table has in-frame clones only and misses some. The sample shows hundreds of thousands of clones, 96% of them seen only once. Naive CD8 cells, CD45RO-negative and positively selected for CCR7, excluded terminally differentiated effector memory CD45RA+ cells. Each sample came from a Caucasian adult donor living in Nashville, Tennessee. The length of the CDR3 is 12 residues. Trimming left V 0 bases short and J 6 bases short, with 8 bases between. The V gene's germline CDR1 is SQVTM and CDR2 ANQGSEA. The TCR comes from a woman aged 25-40 years in good health. This rearrangement joins TRBV29-1 to TRBJ1-2; D is ambiguous. Sequenced: naive CD8+ T cells sorted from blood. CDR3 sequence reads: CSVEESRDGYTF. CDR3 bases: TGCAGCGTTGAAGAGTCGAGAGATGGCTACACCTTC.